This T cell receptor beta chain originates from a study of persistence of HIV-infected CD4 T cells. A single count supports this clone. What it binds is not known. The immunoSEQ assay was version 4, run in survey mode. TCRdb keeps only in-frame clones here, not all; method: immunoSEQ multiplex PCR. The sample has 30,000 to 35,000 clones, roughly four fifths seen once. Cells were stimulated with overlapping HIV-1 Gag 15-mer peptides. CD40L-negative CD69-negative CD45RO-high memory CD4+ T cells were sorted as populations depleted of antigen-responding cells. V lost 1 base, J lost 6 bases, and 10 bases stayed unmatched. The CDR3 is 18 amino acids. The germline CDR1 and CDR2 sequences are LGHDT and YNNKEL (reference sequence).

The sequences come from CD4+ T cells sorted from PBMCs after roughly 20-hour stimulation, collected from a patient who received antiretroviral therapy. The J gene is TRBJ2-1, the V gene TRBV3-1 (or the pseudogene TRBV3-2); 12 bases line up with TRBD2. The TCR comes from an adult woman with HIV who was CMV-seropositive. The CDR3 DNA is TGTGCCAGCAGCCAAGGACTAGCGGGGGCCGTAGGTTCCAATGAGCAGTTCTTC. This gives the protein CASSQGLAGAVGSNEQFF.